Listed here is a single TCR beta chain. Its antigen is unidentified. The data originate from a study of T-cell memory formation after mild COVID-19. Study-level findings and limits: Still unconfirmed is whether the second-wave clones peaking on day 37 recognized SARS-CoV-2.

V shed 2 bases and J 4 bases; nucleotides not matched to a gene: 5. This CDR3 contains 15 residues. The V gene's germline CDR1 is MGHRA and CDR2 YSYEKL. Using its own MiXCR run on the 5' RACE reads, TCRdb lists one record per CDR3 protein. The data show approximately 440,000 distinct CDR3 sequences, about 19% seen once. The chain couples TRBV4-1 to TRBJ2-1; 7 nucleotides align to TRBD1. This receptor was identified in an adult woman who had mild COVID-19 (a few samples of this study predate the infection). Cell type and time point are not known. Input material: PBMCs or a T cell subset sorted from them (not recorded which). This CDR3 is CASSQSDRSYNEQFF. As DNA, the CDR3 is TGCGCCAGCAGCCAATCGGACAGGAGTTACAATGAGCAGTTCTTC.